This entry is about one T cell receptor beta chain. The sample holds other DNA sequences that translate to the same CDR3. The CDR3 loop spans 13 amino acids. Trimming removed 6 bases from V and 1 base from J, with 8 bases in between. CDR1 is LNHDA, CDR2 SQIVND, per germline (reference sequence). The sample belongs to a study of shared clonotypes between healthy human individuals. Study as a whole: CD4 naive and CD4 memory each took three plates per donor, while CD8 naive took two and CD8 memory one.

Sequencing was performed with immunoSEQ multiplex PCR; in TCRdb, only in-frame clones are kept and a portion is missing. In the table there are approximately 2.5 million clones, approximately 90% of which are singletons. J is TRBJ2-3 and V is TRBV19; D call uncertain. The receptor was derived from a man younger than 35 in good health. The sequenced sample was naive CD4+ T cells sorted from blood. As for subset: CD45RA+ positively selected. CDR3 residues: CASRRVGTDTQYF. CDR3 DNA: TGTGCCAGTAGGAGAGTTGGCACAGATACGCAGTATTTT. Combining the CDR3 with reference TRBV19 and TRBJ2-3 gives the whole variable domain DGGITQSPKYLFRKEGQNVTLSCEQNLNHDAMYWYRQDPGQGLRLIYYSQIVNDFQKGDIAEGYSVSREKKESFPLTVTSAQKNPTAFYLCASRRVGTDTQYFGPGTRLTVL.